The 21 T cell receptor beta chains given below trace back to one sample, sequenced in a study of post-analysis software for immune sequencing data. No cognate antigen is known for these TCRs. Unique molecular identifiers tagged the TCR beta cDNA libraries. TCRdb re-analysed the PCR reads in MiXCR, keeping a single row per CDR3 protein. The sample consists of roughly 540,000 distinct CDR3 sequences, around a third of them appearing once. Overall study results and limits: Elevated frequency relative to controls characterized a handful of TRBV segments in patients, TRBV5-6, TRBV5-1 and TRBV20-1 among them.

What was sequenced was blood. Receptors were obtained from a girl aged 2-17 years with multiple sclerosis.

The chain has TRBV20-1 and TRBJ2-7, with a tentative D call TRBD1 (6 bases). CDR1 and CDR2 from the germline V gene are DFQATT and SNEGSKA (reference sequence). The CDR3 has 13 residues. V lost 2 bases and J lost 1, with 9 bases in between. The CDR3 DNA sequence: TGCAGTGCTAGACCGGACAGTTCCTACGAGCAGTACTTC. Translated, it gives CSARPDSSYEQYF.

The CDR3 protein is CATSRRGEQPQHF. The CDR3 DNA follows: TGTGCCACCAGCAGACGGGGAGAACAGCCCCAGCATTTT. The chain has TRBV15 and TRBJ1-5; D is ambiguous. Germline CDR1 LNHNV, CDR2 YYDKDF (reference sequence). V gave up 2 bases and J gave up 7 bases, with 9 bases separating them. The CDR3 is 13 residues long.

The rearrangement joins TRBV12-3 or TRBV12-4 to TRBJ2-4; D might be TRBD1 or TRBD2, each matching 5 bases. The germline V and J ends were trimmed by 9 bases and 1 base, with 16 bases remaining between them. The CDR3 spans 15 residues. The CDR3 region is CASKISGAAKNIQYF. The CDR3 coding sequence is TGTGCCAGTAAAATCTCCGGGGCGGCCAAAAACATTCAGTACTTC.

Ten or more counts support this clonotype. The chain is built from TRBV4-2 and TRBJ2-1; D unresolved. The ends were cut back, 1 base at V and 8 bases at J, with 12 bases in the middle. This CDR3 is built from 14 residues. Germline V gene data show CDR1 as LGHNA and CDR2 as YNFKEQ. The CDR3 nucleotides are TGTGCCAGCAGCCAAGTAGGGCAGGCCTATGAGCAGTTCTTC. Protein sequence: CASSQVGQAYEQFF.

This chain links TRBV6-5 with TRBJ2-3, with TRBD2 identical over 12 bases. This CDR3 has 17 residues. CDR1 and CDR2 from the germline V gene are MNHEY and SVGAGI. After removal of 2 bases from V and 2 bases from J, the junction contained 5 bases not matched to a gene. The CDR3 sequence is CASSYRLAGDYTDTQYF. The CDR3, as DNA: TGTGCCAGCAGTTACCGACTAGCGGGGGACTACACAGATACGCAGTATTTT.

The genes are TRBV7-8 and TRBJ2-3; D is uncertain. There are 13 residues in the CDR3. Germline V lookup: CDR1 SGHVS, CDR2 FQNEAQ. Trimming removed 2 bases at V and 5 bases at J, with 8 bases between. The CDR3 here is CASSLTDRDTQYF. As DNA, the CDR3 is TGTGCCAGCAGCTTAACAGATAGAGATACGCAGTATTTT.

The chain carries TRBV12-3 or TRBV12-4 and TRBJ2-7; D is perhaps TRBD1 (5 bases). The CDR3 contains 17 residues. Trimming pared 5 bases from V and 3 bases from J, leaving 23 bases between. CDR3 DNA: TGTGCCAGCAGTAGCCAGGAACAGGTCCTGAAGGTCTACGAGCAGTACTTC. As protein: CASSSQEQVLKVYEQYF.

This clonotype was counted ten times or more. At one end, the junction sequence differs from germline, possibly due to a read error. The V and J genes are TRBV5-1 and TRBJ2-1, with 11 bases fitting TRBD1. The germline CDR1 and CDR2 sequences are SGHRS and YFSETQ. The CDR3 sequence is 15 residues long. This chain's CDR3 is CASSLGTGGYNEQFF. In DNA form, the CDR3 reads TGTGCCAGCAGTTTAGGGACAGGGGGCTACAATGAGCAGTTCTTC.

This clonotype appeared a few times. The rearrangement uses TRBV10-3 and TRBJ1-2; 12 bases are a match to TRBD1. V was pared by 10 bases and J by 0 bases, with 12 bases of the junction left unmatched. Per germline, CDR1 ENHRY and CDR2 SYGVKD. This CDR3 contains 17 residues. DNA for the CDR3: TGTGCCACCGACCCGGGACAGGGGGCGAAGGCTAACTATGGCTACACCTTC. Translating gives CATDPGQGAKANYGYTF.

The chain carries TRBV15 and TRBJ2-6; D is unclear. Trimming shortened V by 3 bases and J by 0 bases, and 15 bases separated the two germline ends. The CDR3 extends over 18 amino acids. The V gene's germline CDR1 is LNHNV and CDR2 YYDKDF (reference sequence). The CDR3 DNA reads as TGTGCCACCAGCAGGGTTTCCGGCAGCCTCTCTGGGGCCAACGTCCTGACTTTC. Protein: CATSRVSGSLSGANVLTF.

A few counts support this clonotype. The CDR3 loop is CASSLGETSTETQYF. The CDR3 DNA reads as TGTGCCAGCAGCTTAGGGGAGACTAGCACGGAGACCCAGTACTTC. V usage is TRBV7-8 and J usage is TRBJ2-5, with TRBD2 matching over 7 bases. With 1 base clipped from V and 5 bases from J, the junction kept 7 bases outside the gene matches. Per germline, CDR1 SGHVS and CDR2 FQNEAQ. The CDR3 covers 15 residues. The full variable domain, its missing parts supplied by reference TRBV7-8 and TRBJ2-5, is GAGVSQSPRYKVAKRGQDVALRCDPISGHVSLFWYQQALGQGPEFLTYFQNEAQLDKSGLPSDRFFAERPEGSVSTLKIQRTQQEDSAVYLCASSLGETSTETQYFGPGTRLLVL.

Turning to this clonotype: Relative to the germline gene, one junction end is altered; a read error may explain this. The V call is TRBV6-1, the J call TRBJ1-2; the D is unclear. CDR3 length equals 15 residues. Germline V lookup: CDR1 MNHNS, CDR2 SASEGT. In DNA form, the CDR3 reads TGTGCCAGCAGTGAAGACGTTTGGCCTAACTATGGTTACACCTTC. Its protein product is CASSEDVWPNYGYTF.

This clonotype was detected a few times. The CDR3 protein is CATSRDPHRTQYF. The CDR3, as DNA: TGTGCCACCAGCAGAGACCCCCATAGGACCCAGTACTTC. The V call is TRBV15, the J call TRBJ2-5, with no clear D. The CDR3 is 13 residues long. V lost 0 bases, J lost 7 bases, and 9 bases lay in between. From germline, CDR1 is LNHNV and CDR2 YYDKDF (reference sequence). Complete variable domain (other parts from reference TRBV15 and TRBJ2-5): DAMVIQNPRYQVTQFGKPVTLSCSQTLNHNVMYWYQQKSSQAPKLLFHYYDKDFNNEADTPDNFQSRRPNTSFCFLDIRSPGLGDTAMYLCATSRDPHRTQYFGPGTRLLVL.

This chain joins TRBV7-8 and TRBJ1-2, with 8 bases fitting TRBD1. CDR1 SGHVS and CDR2 FQNEAQ come from the germline V gene. With V trimmed by 5 bases and J by 4 bases, 9 bases remained unmatched. CDR3 size: 15 residues. The CDR3 loop is CASSLTGDRTYGYTF. CDR3 sequence (DNA): TGTGCCAGCAGCCTCACGGGGGACAGGACCTATGGCTACACCTTC. The full variable domain, with the rest looked up from reference TRBV7-8 and TRBJ1-2, is GAGVSQSPRYKVAKRGQDVALRCDPISGHVSLFWYQQALGQGPEFLTYFQNEAQLDKSGLPSDRFFAERPEGSVSTLKIQRTQQEDSAVYLCASSLTGDRTYGYTFGSGTRLTVV.

Worth noting for this clonotype: Sequence at one end of the junction differs from germline and may be a read error. The chain carries TRBV6-1 and TRBJ2-5; 11 bases line up with TRBD2. This CDR3 comprises 14 residues. Germline assignment: CDR1 MNHNS and CDR2 SASEGT. The CDR3 DNA is TGTGTCAGCATCCTAGCGGGGGGACAAGAGACCCAGTACTTC. The encoded protein is CVSILAGGQETQYF.

The chain couples TRBV27 to TRBJ2-3; 7 bases are a match to TRBD1. The junction had 9 bases not matched to a gene; V was cut back by 6 bases and J by 0 bases. Looked up from germline, CDR1 is MNHEY and CDR2 is SMNVEV (reference sequence). This CDR3 is 16 amino acids long. As DNA, the CDR3 is TGTGCCAGCAGCACCTACAGGGGAACTAGCACAGATACGCAGTATTTT. Translated: CASSTYRGTSTDTQYF.

The chain uses TRBV12-5 and TRBJ1-2; TRBD1 might be the D (6 bases). The CDR3 is 13 amino acids. V gave up 4 bases and J gave up 6 bases, with 12 bases separating them. CDR1 is LGHNT and CDR2 is FRNRAP in the germline V gene. This chain's CDR3 is CASGWTATDGYTF. The DNA of the CDR3 is TGTGCTAGTGGTTGGACAGCCACGGATGGCTACACCTTC.

This clonotype was detected once. The chain employs TRBV7-2 and TRBJ2-3, with 14 bases that match TRBD2. The V gene end was trimmed by 5 bases and the J gene end by 1 base; junction bases not matched to a gene: 8. Germline CDR1 SGHTA, CDR2 FQGNSA. This CDR3 region has 18 residues. CDR3 protein: CASSPGLAGVGGTDTQYF. In DNA form, the CDR3 reads TGTGCCAGCAGCCCGGGACTAGCGGGGGTTGGGGGCACAGATACGCAGTATTTT.

This clonotype was seen only a few times. The chain uses TRBV10-3 and TRBJ2-1; possibly TRBD1 for D (5 bases). Germline V gene lookup returns CDR1 ENHRY and CDR2 SYGVKD. V gave up 2 bases and J gave up 9 bases, with 20 bases separating them. The CDR3 runs 16 residues. CDR3 region: CAISEAGPNLQGEQFF. The CDR3 DNA reads as TGTGCCATCAGTGAGGCAGGGCCGAATCTACAAGGTGAGCAGTTCTTC.

The chain links TRBV6-5 to TRBJ2-2; D perhaps matches TRBD2 (6 bases). The CDR3 contains 18 residues. Per germline, CDR1 MNHEY and CDR2 SVGAGI. Trimming stripped 2 bases from V and 0 bases from J, with 16 bases between. CDR3 DNA: TGTGCCAGCAGTTACAATGGGGGGACCGCCGCGAACACCGGGGAGCTGTTTTTT. Protein product: CASSYNGGTAANTGELFF.

The CDR3 protein is CASSQRGGGPQETQYF. CDR3 in DNA: TGTGCCAGCAGCCAAAGGGGAGGGGGCCCCCAAGAGACCCAGTACTTC. V is TRBV3-1 and J is TRBJ2-5; possibly TRBD1 or TRBD2 for D (7 bases each). This CDR3 has 16 residues. V lost 2 bases to trimming and J lost 1 base, with 14 bases between them. Per the germline V gene, CDR1 is LGHDT and CDR2 is YNNKEL (reference sequence).